This T cell receptor (beta chain) was sequenced during a study of shared T cell receptors in the human thymus. Germline CDR1 and CDR2: SQVTM and ANQGSEA. The germline V and J ends were trimmed by 5 bases and 0 bases, with 16 bases remaining between them. The CDR3 has 16 residues. Sequencing was performed with immunoSEQ multiplex PCR; in TCRdb, only in-frame clones are kept and a portion is missing. The sample includes almost 550,000 clones, 78% of them seen just once. The same specimen was also included in a second study, on human thymus T cells. That paper adds: Immunologically healthy infants in Finland undergoing congenital heart defect surgery were the donors. Resections removed during corrective heart surgery provided the thymus tissue used. Thymic TCR repertoires of unrelated people reportedly overlapped highly.

The chain employs TRBV29-1 and TRBJ2-2; a weak D match, TRBD2 (6 bases). The receptor was derived from a boy less than two years old with a congenital heart defect. The sample comprised thymocytes. The CDR3 loop reads CSVFKKGLTNTGELFF. In DNA form, the CDR3 reads TGCAGCGTTTTTAAAAAGGGACTGACGAACACCGGGGAGCTGTTTTTT.